What follows are 7 T cell receptor beta chains derived from one specimen sequenced in a study of blood T cell repertoires in COVID-19. Sequencing used immunoSEQ multiplex PCR; TCRdb keeps in-frame clones, though not all of them. The sample has around 200,000 clones, 80% to 85% seen once; the top ten hold about 4.2%. Material: peripheral blood. The source of these receptors is a man in his fifties or sixties with active or convalescent COVID-19.

The chain uses TRBV4-3 and TRBJ1-1; tentatively, D is TRBD1 (5 bases). Germline V CDR1 and CDR2: LGHNA, YSLEER. The V end lost 5 bases, the J end lost 1 base, and 8 bases lay between the germline ends. The length of the CDR3 is 13 residues. DNA for the CDR3: TGCGCCAGCAGCACAGGTTGGAACACTGAAGCTTTCTTT. Translated: CASSTGWNTEAFF.

Note on this clone: The same CDR3 arises from other DNA sequences in this sample as well. The chain has TRBV5-1 and TRBJ1-1; a weak D match, TRBD1 (6 bases). Trimming left V 3 bases short and J 1 base short, with 10 bases between. Germline CDR1 and CDR2: SGHRS and YFSETQ. This CDR3 is built from 14 residues. As DNA, the CDR3 is TGCGCCAGCAGCTCCGGACAGCCGAACACTGAAGCTTTCTTT. This codes for CASSSGQPNTEAFF.

The V call is TRBV11-2, the J call TRBJ2-3; 8 nucleotides align to TRBD2. Trimming removed 0 bases from V and 6 bases from J; junction bases left unmatched: 8. Looked up from germline, CDR1 is SGHAT and CDR2 is FQNNGV. The CDR3 consists of 16 residues. The CDR3 region has the DNA TGTGCCAGCAGCTTAGATTCCGGCGGGGGGAGTGATACGCAGTATTTT. Protein sequence: CASSLDSGGGSDTQYF.

The chain uses TRBV4-2 and TRBJ1-1; the D gene is possibly TRBD1 (5 bases). CDR3 length: 15 residues. CDR1 and CDR2 from the germline V gene are LGHNA and YNFKEQ. Trimming left V 2 bases short and J 4 bases short, with 14 bases between. This CDR3 is CASSQHQGIATEAFF. CDR3 in DNA: TGTGCCAGCAGCCAACACCAGGGTATAGCCACTGAAGCTTTCTTT.

This chain links TRBV9 with TRBJ1-2; 7 bases match TRBD1. V lost 3 bases and J lost 2; bases outside the gene matches: 16. Germline loops: CDR1 SGDLS, CDR2 YYNGEE. There are 18 residues in the CDR3. CDR3 amino acids: CASSAATTGQPGNYGYTF. The CDR3 nucleotides are TGTGCCAGCAGCGCTGCAACTACGGGACAGCCTGGGAACTATGGCTACACCTTC. The full variable domain, its missing parts supplied by reference TRBV9 and TRBJ1-2, is DSGVTQTPKHLITATGQRVTLRCSPRSGDLSVYWYQQSLDQGLQFLIQYYNGEERAKGNILERFSAQQFPDLHSELNLSSLELGDSALYFCASSAATTGQPGNYGYTFGSGTRLTVV.

This clone occurred a few times. J is TRBJ1-2 and V is TRBV6-7; 7 positions match TRBD1. TRBV6-7 is designated an ORF whose function remains uncertain. The ends lost 6 bases at V and 3 bases at J; junction bases unmatched: 7. This CDR3 is built from 14 residues. CDR3 nucleotides: TGTGCCAGCAGACGCGGGACAGTGGACTATGGCTACACCTTC. It encodes CASRRGTVDYGYTF.

The chain employs TRBV29-1 and TRBJ2-1; 8 bases are shared with TRBD2. The CDR3 is 17 amino acids. Per germline, CDR1 SQVTM and CDR2 ANQGSEA. The ends lost 5 bases at V and 4 bases at J; junction bases unmatched: 16. The CDR3 sequence is CSVNGDGGALAYNEQFF. CDR3 DNA: TGCAGCGTTAACGGGGACGGGGGGGCCTTGGCATACAATGAGCAGTTCTTC.